This is a list of T cell receptor beta chains from one sample in a study of cytomegalovirus exposure and HLA in healthy donors. The table came from immunoSEQ multiplex PCR; TCRdb's copy has only in-frame clones and leaves some out. The data show approximately 190,000 clones, with roughly four fifths seen just once and around 1.7% held by the top ten. Input material: PBMCs. Source of these receptors: a woman aged 18-29 years in good health and CMV-seronegative. The CDR3 runs from the conserved cysteine through the conserved F or W. A D gene is named only where the DNA matches it firmly. Size is omitted from some rows. Given values are once, few, many or a class for expanded clones.

clone_size j_call d_call v_call cdr3_aa cdr3_nt
- TRBJ2-1 - TRBV28 CASSFMGVEVSYNEQFF TGTGCCAGCAGTTTCATGGGAGTCGAGGTCTCCTACAATGAGCAGTTCTTC
- TRBJ1-1 - TRBV4-2 CASSQGGLSDPEAFF TGTGCCAGCAGCCAAGGGGGCCTTTCGGATCCGGAAGCTTTCTTT
- TRBJ2-5 - TRBV7-2 CASRWGGGRGGETQYF TGTGCCAGCAGATGGGGGGGCGGCAGGGGAGGAGAGACCCAGTACTTC
- TRBJ2-7 TRBD1 TRBV27 CASSRGTGSSGEQYF TGTGCCAGCAGTCGCGGGACAGGGAGTTCTGGCGAGCAGTACTTC
- TRBJ1-4 - TRBV4-3 CASSPGGLTNEKLFF TGCGCCAGCAGCCCCGGAGGATTAACTAATGAAAAACTGTTTTTT
- TRBJ2-2 - TRBV27 CASSLSLRQGGELFF TGTGCCAGCAGTTTATCTCTGCGGCAGGGTGGGGAGCTGTTTTTT
once TRBJ1-1 TRBD1 TRBV19 CASSADRGLLNTEAFF TGTGCCAGTAGTGCGGACAGGGGCCTATTGAACACTGAAGCTTTCTTT
- TRBJ2-1 TRBD2 TRBV10-2 CASTERGNEQFF TGCGCCAGCACCGAGCGGGGAAATGAGCAGTTCTTC
- TRBJ1-3 - TRBV6-6 CASSYVGGSGNTIYF TGTGCCAGCAGTTACGTGGGGGGGTCGGGAAACACCATATATTTT
- TRBJ2-4 - TRBV4-1 CASSHYSPSGIQYF TGCGCCAGCAGCCATTACTCGCCCAGCGGAATTCAGTACTTC
- TRBJ2-5 TRBD2 TRBV29-1 CSVQLAGGFPQETQYF TGCAGCGTCCAACTAGCGGGAGGTTTCCCCCAAGAGACCCAGTACTTC
- TRBJ2-5 TRBD2 TRBV4-1 CASSPRGAGGSGETQYF TGCGCCAGCAGCCCCCGGGGAGCGGGAGGGTCAGGGGAGACCCAGTACTTC
- TRBJ2-7 TRBD2 TRBV7-2 CASSLFWLAGPEQYF TGTGCCAGCAGCTTATTTTGGCTAGCGGGACCCGAGCAGTACTTC
- TRBJ2-1 - TRBV15 CATSRESGEQFF TGTGCCACCAGCAGAGAATCCGGTGAGCAGTTCTTC
- TRBJ2-1 - TRBV6-6 CASSYSGTLQFF TGTGCCAGCAGTTACTCGGGCACCCTGCAGTTCTTC
- TRBJ2-7 TRBD1 TRBV10-3 CAIRDTILGQGYEQYF TGTGCCATCAGGGATACCATACTCGGACAGGGCTACGAGCAGTACTTC
- TRBJ1-2 - TRBV27 CASSLSPGDGYTF TGTGCCAGCAGTTTATCCCCAGGGGATGGCTACACCTTC
- TRBJ1-5 - TRBV6-6 CASSYSAQGYDQPQHF TGTGCCAGCAGTTACTCGGCGCAGGGGTACGATCAGCCCCAGCATTTT
- TRBJ2-3 - TRBV6-5 CASSYGEDRSTDTQYF TGTGCCAGCAGTTACGGGGAGGACCGAAGCACAGATACGCAGTATTTT
many TRBJ1-4 - TRBV5-1 CASSLGQLGRANEKLFF TGCGCCAGCAGCCTCGGACAGTTGGGGCGAGCTAATGAAAAACTGTTTTTT
few TRBJ2-3 TRBD1 TRBV4-1 CASSLLSSGTVTDTQYF TGCGCCAGCAGCCTCCTATCATCCGGGACAGTGACAGATACGCAGTATTTT
- TRBJ2-5 - TRBV4-3 CASSQVGGIETQYF TGCGCCAGCAGCCAAGTTGGGGGGATTGAGACCCAGTACTTC
- TRBJ1-1 TRBD1 TRBV4-1 CASSQPTGGIRAFF TGCGCCAGCAGCCAACCGACAGGGGGGATAAGAGCTTTCTTT
- TRBJ2-1 TRBD2 TRBV10-2 CASSHGIGGSPDEQFF TGCGCCAGCAGTCATGGGATCGGCGGGAGCCCCGATGAGCAGTTCTTC
- TRBJ2-1 - TRBV5-1 CASGESSGNEQFF TGCGCCAGCGGAGAGAGTAGTGGCAATGAGCAGTTCTTC
- TRBJ2-3 - TRBV6-5 CASSTGGEDTQYF TGTGCCAGCAGCACCGGCGGGGAAGATACGCAGTATTTT
- TRBJ1-5 TRBD1 TRBV19 CASNIRTGENQPQHF TGTGCCAGTAATATTAGGACAGGGGAAAATCAGCCCCAGCATTTT
- TRBJ1-1 TRBD1 TRBV27 CATSDRDVSYTEAFF TGTGCCACTTCGGACAGGGATGTTTCGTACACTGAAGCTTTCTTT
- TRBJ2-5 - TRBV7-6 CASSLRATQYF TGTGCCAGCAGCTTAAGAGCGACCCAGTACTTC
- TRBJ2-1 - TRBV7-2 CASLSYNEQFF TGTGCCAGCCTCTCCTACAATGAGCAGTTCTTC
- TRBJ2-1 TRBD2 TRBV2 CASRATSGANNEQFF TGTGCCAGCAGGGCGACTAGCGGGGCCAACAATGAGCAGTTCTTC
- TRBJ2-5 - TRBV11-2 CASSSVRGSQETQYF TGTGCCAGCAGCTCGGTCAGGGGAAGTCAAGAGACCCAGTACTTC
- TRBJ2-3 TRBD1 TRBV19 CASRAPGTGGRLDTQYF TGTGCCAGTAGAGCTCCCGGGACAGGGGGCAGGTTAGATACGCAGTATTTT
- TRBJ2-1 - TRBV27 CASSLGNSYNEQFF TGTGCCAGCAGTCTCGGGAACTCCTACAATGAGCAGTTCTTC
few TRBJ2-7 - TRBV4-2 CASSQDHLAAYEQYF TGTGCCAGCAGCCAAGATCATCTGGCTGCCTACGAGCAGTACTTC
few TRBJ2-1 - TRBV15 CATSTGVYEQFF TGTGCCACCAGCACCGGGGTTTATGAGCAGTTCTTC
few TRBJ1-2 - TRBV28 CASTEGYGYTF TGTGCCAGCACGGAGGGGTATGGCTACACCTTC
- TRBJ1-1 - TRBV29-1 CSVGVSEAFF TGCAGCGTAGGGGTCTCTGAAGCTTTCTTT
- TRBJ2-4 TRBD2 TRBV2 CASRGAGTSMNIQYF TGTGCCAGCAGGGGGGCCGGGACTAGCATGAACATTCAGTACTTC